Described below is a single TCR beta chain sequence and its context. The antigen remains unidentified. The CDR3 extends over 15 amino acids. Germline V gives CDR1 SGHRS, CDR2 YFSETQ. V lost 0 bases to trimming and J lost 3 bases, with 13 bases between them. The PCR contained 60 Vbeta and 13 Jbeta primers. Generated by immunoSEQ multiplex PCR, the TCRdb table keeps only in-frame clones and is missing some. The sample yields 150,000 or so clones, 80% seen once. This sample stems from a study of cytomegalovirus exposure and HLA in healthy donors. Overall study context: One earlier analysis, a look at around 170 million T cells, found roughly 110 million unique TCR beta sequences.

Study-wide points: Most subjects had HLA-A and HLA-B alleles reportedly predicted accurately by TCR beta sequences.

Input material: PBMCs. The TCR was taken from a man aged 25 to 40 in good health and CMV-seropositive. This sequence joins TRBV5-1 and TRBJ2-7, with D possibly being TRBD2 (6 bases). CDR3 in amino acids: CASSLGGRRGYEQYF. DNA of the CDR3: TGCGCCAGCAGCTTGGGAGGTCGGCGGGGCTACGAGCAGTACTTC.